Here is one T cell receptor (beta chain) with its context. This sample was included in a study of memory CD4+ T cells and cytomegalovirus serostatus. Single viable CD3+CD4+CD8-CD45RO+ cells were sorted as the memory CD4+ T cells. Using immunoSEQ multiplex PCR, the repertoire was profiled, and TCRdb retains in-frame clones only, with some absent. The data show 46,000 or so clones, with roughly 80% seen just once and approximately 0.58% held by the top ten. This clonotype was sampled from an adult in good health and CMV-seronegative. The material sequenced was memory CD4+ T cells from blood.

CDR3 sequence: CAISETAGATDTQYF. CDR3 nucleotides: TGTGCCATCAGTGAGACCGCGGGGGCAACAGATACGCAGTATTTT. The gene calls are TRBV10-3 and TRBJ2-3, with D perhaps TRBD2 (7 bases). The germline V gene has CDR1 ENHRY and CDR2 SYGVKD. The CDR3 has 15 residues. V was cut by 2 bases and J by 3 bases, with 12 bases left in between.